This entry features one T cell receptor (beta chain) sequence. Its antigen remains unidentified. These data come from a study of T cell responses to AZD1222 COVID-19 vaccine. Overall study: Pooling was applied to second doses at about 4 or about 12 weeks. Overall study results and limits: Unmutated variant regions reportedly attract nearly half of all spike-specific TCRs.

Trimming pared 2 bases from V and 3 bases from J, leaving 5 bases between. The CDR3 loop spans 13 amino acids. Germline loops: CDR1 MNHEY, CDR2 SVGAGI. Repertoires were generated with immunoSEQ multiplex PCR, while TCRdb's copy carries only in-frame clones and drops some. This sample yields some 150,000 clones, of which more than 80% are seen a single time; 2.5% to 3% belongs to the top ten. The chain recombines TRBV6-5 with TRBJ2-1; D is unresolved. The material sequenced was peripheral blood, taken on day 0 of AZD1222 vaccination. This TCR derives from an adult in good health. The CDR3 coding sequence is TGTGCCAGCAGTTACCAGCTCTACAATGAGCAGTTCTTC. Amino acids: CASSYQLYNEQFF.